The clone carrying this T cell receptor (beta chain) was picked up many times. The antigen remains unidentified. V was cut by 4 bases and J by 4 bases, with 11 bases left in between. Germline-derived CDR1 and CDR2 are SGHTS and YDEGEE. The CDR3 loop spans 13 amino acids. CD8+CD57+ cell expansion had been shown by flow cytometry in patients chosen for sequencing. This specimen belongs to a study of CD8+CD57+ T cells in acquired aplastic anemia. Investigators profiled TCR beta VDJ and CDR3 from genomic DNA template. TCRdb independently ran MiXCR on the reads; one entry per CDR3 protein. The sample shows just over 450,000 distinct CDR3 sequences, 25% to 40% of them seen only once. Findings of the study overall: Overlap between patients and controls comprised about 28 CD8+ CDR3 sequences.

V gene TRBV5-8 combines with J gene TRBJ1-2; D may be TRBD1 (6 bases). Sequenced material: sorted CD4+, CD8+, or CD8+CD57+ T cells (not recorded which) from PBMCs. The TCR was taken from a human donor with aplastic anemia. CDR3 amino acids: CASSHDRIYGYTF. In DNA, the CDR3 is TGTGCCAGCAGCCACGACAGGATCTATGGCTACACCTTC.